The rows below give T cell receptor beta chains drawn from one sample of a study of OX40 agonist ivuxolimab in advanced cancers. The table came from immunoSEQ multiplex PCR; TCRdb's copy has only in-frame clones and leaves some out. There are approximately 12,000 clones in the sample; 69% occur only once, and over 9.5% lies in the top ten. Sequences were derived from CD4+ or CD8+ T cells sorted from blood, sampled in a trial of the OX40 agonist ivuxolimab. The receptors come from an adult with an advanced solid tumor such as melanoma, head and neck, liver or kidney cancer. CDR3s include the opening cysteine and the closing phenylalanine or tryptophan. The D gene is left open where the match is weak. The size field is filled for only some rows; it gives once, few, many or a size class.

TRBD1 TRBJ1-2 medium-sized TRBV5-6 CASSSGQVYGYTF TGTGCCAGCAGCTCCGGACAGGTTTATGGCTACACCTTC
TRBD1 TRBJ2-7 - TRBV5-4 CASSLDRGLYEQYF TGTGCCAGCAGCTTGGACAGGGGGCTCTACGAGCAGTACTTC
- TRBJ1-5 - TRBV6-4 CASSDRTASNQPQHF TGTGCCAGCAGTGACAGGACAGCTAGCAATCAGCCCCAGCATTTT
- TRBJ2-1 - TRBV27 CASSPTPSHEQFF TGTGCCAGCAGTCCTACCCCCAGCCATGAGCAGTTCTTC
- TRBJ2-1 - TRBV7-9 CASSLGAGNEQFF TGTGCCAGCAGCTTAGGGGCCGGCAATGAGCAGTTCTTC
- TRBJ1-4 few TRBV5-6 CASSLGLSEKLFF TGTGCCAGCAGCTTGGGCCTCAGTGAAAAACTGTTTTTT
TRBD2 TRBJ2-7 few TRBV6-6 CASSLVLAGGPYEQYF TGTGCCAGCAGTTTAGTCCTAGCGGGAGGGCCTTACGAGCAGTACTTC
- TRBJ1-4 - TRBV6-5 CASSSSFNEKLFF TGTGCCAGCAGTTCTTCCTTTAATGAAAAACTGTTTTTT
- TRBJ1-5 - TRBV7-9 CASSLAGPYQPQHF TGTGCCAGCAGCTTAGCAGGGCCTTATCAGCCCCAGCATTTT
TRBD1 TRBJ1-2 few TRBV5-1 CASSQTGAGSNYGYTF TGCGCCAGCAGCCAGACAGGGGCCGGCTCGAACTATGGCTACACCTTC
- TRBJ2-1 - TRBV11-1 CASSSIPGATADNEQFF TGTGCCAGCAGCTCGATTCCAGGGGCTACAGCCGACAATGAGCAGTTCTTC
TRBD1 TRBJ1-2 - TRBV18 CASSLDRGSYLGYTF TGTGCCAGCTCACTAGACAGGGGATCGTACCTTGGCTACACCTTC
TRBD2 TRBJ2-3 once TRBV19 CASSMLAGGITDTQYF TGTGCCAGTAGTATGTTAGCGGGGGGAATCACAGATACGCAGTATTTT
- TRBJ2-7 - TRBV10-3 CAISESREQYF TGTGCCATCAGTGAGTCACGCGAGCAGTACTTC
- TRBJ2-7 - TRBV5-6 CASSLGGEQYF TGTGCCAGCAGCTTGGGGGGCGAGCAGTACTTC
- TRBJ2-2 - TRBV7-7 CASSSRGGGENNGELFF TGTGCTAGCAGCTCCCGTGGGGGGGGCGAAAATAACGGGGAGCTGTTTTTT
- TRBJ2-5 - TRBV29-1 CSGRGPGGETQYF TGCAGCGGGCGGGGACCAGGAGGAGAGACCCAGTACTTC
- TRBJ2-1 - TRBV13 CASSTQTNEQFF TGTGCCAGCAGTACGCAGACCAATGAGCAGTTCTTC
- TRBJ2-3 once TRBV7-9 CASSLGWGAGTTQYF TGTGCCAGCAGCTTAGGTTGGGGCGCGGGGACAACGCAGTATTTT
- TRBJ1-1 few TRBV6-5 CASSYNPATEAFF TGTGCCAGCAGTTACAACCCCGCCACTGAAGCTTTCTTT
- TRBJ1-1 - TRBV19 CASSSSFENTEAFF TGTGCCAGTAGTTCCTCGTTCGAGAACACTGAAGCTTTCTTT
TRBD2 TRBJ2-1 - TRBV7-3 CASSLGLAGGPNYNEQFF TGTGCCAGCAGCTTGGGACTAGCGGGGGGGCCTAACTACAATGAGCAGTTCTTC
- TRBJ1-1 few TRBV5-4 CASSLWAESPEAFF TGTGCCAGCAGCTTGTGGGCAGAGTCCCCTGAAGCTTTCTTT
- TRBJ2-1 - TRBV7-9 CASSPQPLSSYNEQFF TGTGCCAGCAGCCCTCAACCTCTGAGCTCCTACAATGAGCAGTTCTTC
- TRBJ1-1 - TRBV14 CASSQEEDLEAFF TGTGCCAGCAGCCAAGAGGAAGACCTAGAAGCTTTCTTT